This TCR beta chain was sequenced for a study of T cell responses to AZD1222 COVID-19 vaccine. Study-level results: The study found vaccine-associated CD4 TCRs spanning spike, dominant at 160-218 and 743-854. Spike-specific TCR breadth and depth both grew after two AZD1222 doses. Nearly half of unique spike-specific TCRs reportedly avoided B.1.351 and B.1.1.7 mutated regions. Every sample of the repertoires postdated the peak T cell response.

The method was immunoSEQ multiplex PCR; TCRdb's version includes in-frame clones alone and lacks a portion of them. The sample consists of 150,000 to 200,000 clones, around nine tenths of them appearing once. A remark on this clone: The antigen is unknown. At one of its ends the junction is not consistent with the germline gene, which may arise from a read error.

The germline V gene encodes CDR1 MDHEN and CDR2 SYDVKM. The CDR3 extends over 11 amino acids. The receptor comes from an adult in good health. The V gene is TRBV28, the J gene TRBJ1-1; D ambiguous. Sample: peripheral blood, taken on day 0 of AZD1222 vaccination. Here the CDR3 reads CASTLSQKAFF. CDR3 sequence (DNA): TGTGCCAGCACTTTATCCCAGAAAGCTTTCTTT.